The clone carrying this T cell receptor (beta chain) is classed as medium-sized (0.01 to 0.1%). As yet, its antigen is unknown. This sample stems from a study of T cells in localized non-small cell lung cancer. The repertoire was sequenced with immunoSEQ multiplex PCR; TCRdb's copy has only in-frame clones and lacks some. The sample yields 800 to 1,000 clones, approximately 23% seen once. Study-level findings and limits: The greatest T cell clonality was found in uninvolved adjacent lung (higher than in tumor). The study detected a median approximately 55 of the top 100 tumor clones in adjacent lung.

With 6 bases removed from V and 4 bases from J, the gap between germline ends came to 9 bases. Germline V CDR1 and CDR2: MNHGY, SAAAGT. CDR3 length equals 13 residues. The chain links TRBV6-8 to TRBJ2-2; D uncertain. The input for sequencing was normal lung tissue next to the tumor, taken before any cancer treatment. The TCR sequence derives from a man between 40 and 70 years old with stage I lung adenocarcinoma. The CDR3 DNA follows: TGTGCCAGCAGCCCTCGGAGCACCGGGGAGCTGTTTTTT. Encoded protein: CASSPRSTGELFF.